This T cell receptor beta chain was documented in a study of blood T cell repertoires in COVID-19. Which cohort a participant joined came from the clinical history participants gave. Assay used: immunoSEQ multiplex PCR; TCRdb lists only in-frame clones, some missing. The repertoire consists of over 350,000 clones, with roughly 90% occurring once and the leading ten covering approximately 1%. Per the germline V gene, CDR1 is MNHNS and CDR2 is SASEGT. Trimming pared 0 bases from V and 3 bases from J, leaving 11 bases between. There are 15 residues in the CDR3. The sequencing input was PBMCs or T cells enriched from blood (not recorded which). This chain links TRBV6-1 with TRBJ1-2; tentatively, D is TRBD1 (5 bases). This clonotype was sampled from a woman in her 30s with acute COVID-19. The CDR3 sequence: CASSEAGQGYYGYTF. CDR3 nucleotide sequence: TGTGCCAGCAGTGAAGCCGGGCAGGGTTACTATGGCTACACCTTC.